This T cell receptor beta chain was documented in a study of shared clonotypes between healthy human individuals. Assay: immunoSEQ multiplex PCR; the TCRdb copy retains only in-frame clones and omits some. The sample has about 490,000 clones, 60% to 80% seen once. The sample comprised PBMCs. The sequence was obtained from a woman aged 40-49 years in good health. Some clones in this sample may be carry-over from other donors' samples.

The CDR3 DNA reads TGTGCCAGCAGTCAGGAAGGGCTCGGTGAGCAGTACTTC. Residues: CASSQEGLGEQYF. The rearrangement links TRBV11-2 to TRBJ2-7, with D unclear. This CDR3 is 13 amino acids long. Trimming removed 6 bases from V and 7 bases from J, with 16 bases in between. Germline CDR1 is SGHAT and CDR2 is FQNNGV.